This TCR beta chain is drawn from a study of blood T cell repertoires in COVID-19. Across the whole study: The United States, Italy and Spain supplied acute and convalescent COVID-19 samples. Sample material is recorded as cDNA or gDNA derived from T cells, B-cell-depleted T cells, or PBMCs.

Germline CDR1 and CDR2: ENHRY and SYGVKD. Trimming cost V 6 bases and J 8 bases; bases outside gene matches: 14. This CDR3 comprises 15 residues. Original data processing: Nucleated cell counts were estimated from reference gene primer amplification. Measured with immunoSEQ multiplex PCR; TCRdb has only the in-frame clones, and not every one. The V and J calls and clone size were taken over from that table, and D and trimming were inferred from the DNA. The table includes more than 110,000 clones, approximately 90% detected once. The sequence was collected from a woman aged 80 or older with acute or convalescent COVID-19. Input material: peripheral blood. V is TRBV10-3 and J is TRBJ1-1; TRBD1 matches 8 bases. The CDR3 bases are TGTGCCATCAGCCGTCCCCCCGGGACAGGCGTCGAAGCTTTCTTT. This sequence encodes CAISRPPGTGVEAFF.